The next 23 T cell receptor beta chains were all read from a single sample in a study of T cells in Graves' hyperthyroidism and ophthalmopathy. Authors of the study amplified TCR beta CDR3 regions from RNA transcripts. Primed by the HTBI set, a first-round RT-PCR was run on the TCR CDR3. TCRdb re-derived calls from the multiplex PCR reads in MiXCR, one entry per CDR3 protein. The repertoire holds about 400,000 distinct CDR3 sequences, with 15% to 19% as singletons. Sequenced input: blood. All receptors derive from a woman aged 18-29 years with Graves' hyperthyroidism.

This clonotype came up many times. This chain connects TRBV7-2 to TRBJ2-5, with 9 bases that match TRBD2. Germline trimming cut 1 base from V and 2 bases from J; bases unmatched to any gene: 8. Germline values: CDR1 SGHTA, CDR2 FQGNSA. The length of the CDR3 is 17 residues. CDR3: CASSLGVGGRDQETQYF. CDR3 bases: TGTGCCAGCAGCTTAGGAGTAGGCGGGAGGGATCAAGAGACCCAGTACTTC.

The sample holds many counts of this clonotype. The chain has TRBV20-1 and TRBJ2-3, with 10 positions matching TRBD2. With V trimmed by 2 bases and J by 2 bases, 13 bases remained unmatched. The CDR3 sequence is 18 residues long. Germline V gene lookup returns CDR1 DFQATT and CDR2 SNEGSKA (reference sequence). The CDR3 protein is CSARSNPSSGRITDTQYF. The CDR3, as DNA: TGCAGTGCTAGATCCAACCCATCTAGCGGGAGAATCACAGATACGCAGTATTTT.

This clonotype was picked up many times. The chain recombines TRBV7-2 with TRBJ1-3; no firm D call. V shed 5 bases and J shed 0 bases, with 5 bases lying between them. CDR1 SGHTA and CDR2 FQGNSA come from the germline V gene. The CDR3 is 13 amino acids. The CDR3 DNA reads as TGTGCCAGCAGCCGAAACTCTGGAAACACCATATATTTT. This translates into CASSRNSGNTIYF.

Ten or more counts support this clonotype. The chain employs TRBV18 and TRBJ2-3; 7 positions agree with TRBD1. Germline-derived CDR1 and CDR2 are KGHSH and LQKENI. Trimming cost V 3 bases and J 3 bases; bases outside gene matches: 6. The CDR3 runs to 15 residues. The CDR3 coding sequence is TGTGCCAGCTCACCCCGACAGGGCGGAACAGATACGCAGTATTTT. Translated, it gives CASSPRQGGTDTQYF.

The chain employs TRBV20-1 and TRBJ2-1, with 8 nucleotides matching TRBD1. J lost 6 bases, V lost 3 bases, and 19 bases had no gene match. The germline gives CDR1 DFQATT, CDR2 SNEGSKA (reference sequence). The CDR3 has 18 amino acids. CDR3 residues: CSARSGGARYGWGNEQFF. DNA for the CDR3: TGCAGTGCTAGGTCAGGGGGCGCCCGTTACGGTTGGGGCAATGAGCAGTTCTTC.

This clonotype was seen at least ten times. The chain combines TRBV9 with TRBJ1-1; 8 bases map to TRBD1. CDR1 and CDR2 from the germline V gene are SGDLS and YYNGEE. With 1 base clipped from V and 5 bases from J, the junction kept 13 bases outside the gene matches. The CDR3 has 17 amino acids. The CDR3 loop is CASSVCWTGLLGTEAFF. CDR3 coding DNA: TGTGCCAGCAGCGTATGCTGGACAGGGTTATTGGGGACTGAAGCTTTCTTT.

This clonotype was recorded at least ten times. The chain couples TRBV30 to TRBJ1-5; TRBD1 agrees at 7 bases. The CDR3 runs 15 residues. CDR1 GTSNPN and CDR2 SVGIG come from the germline V gene (reference sequence). V shed 2 bases, J shed 2 bases, and the junction held 6 bases outside the gene matches. CDR3: CAWSPGQGGNQPQHF. CDR3 nucleotides: TGTGCCTGGAGTCCAGGGCAGGGGGGCAATCAGCCCCAGCATTTT. Based on the CDR3 plus reference TRBV30 and TRBJ1-5, the full variable domain is SQTIHQWPATLVQPVGSPLSLECTVEGTSNPNLYWYRQAAGRGLQLLFYSVGIGQISSEVPQNLSASRPQDRQFILSSKKLLLSDSGFYLCAWSPGQGGNQPQHFGDGTRLSIL.

This clonotype was seen many times. This sequence joins TRBV4-1 and TRBJ2-7; TRBD1 aligns across 10 bases. This CDR3 region has 14 residues. Germline assignment: CDR1 MGHRA and CDR2 YSYEKL. The V gene end was trimmed by 9 bases and the J gene end by 6 bases; junction bases not matched to a gene: 11. Here the CDR3 DNA reads TGCGCCAGTAGACAGGGGGCGGTTCCAGGCGAGCAGTACTTC. Translated: CASRQGAVPGEQYF.

The chain links TRBV9 to TRBJ2-3, with D possibly being TRBD1 (8 bases). This CDR3 has 15 residues. Germline CDR1 SGDLS, CDR2 YYNGEE. Trimming took 0 bases from V and 3 from J, leaving 11 bases between them. The CDR3 region has the DNA TGTGCCAGCAGCGTAGAACAGGGGGGGACAGATACGCAGTATTTT. This gives the protein CASSVEQGGTDTQYF.

This clonotype was detected ten times or more. The chain combines TRBV11-2 with TRBJ2-7; 10 positions match TRBD2. CDR1 is SGHAT, CDR2 FQNNGV, per germline. This CDR3 has 15 residues. J lost 3 bases, V lost 6 bases, and 8 bases had no gene match. Here the CDR3 reads CASRRSGRPLYEQYF. DNA of the CDR3: TGTGCCAGCAGACGTAGCGGGAGGCCTCTCTACGAGCAGTACTTC.

This clonotype was recorded at least ten times. This chain links TRBV7-9 with TRBJ2-7; no firm D call. This CDR3 spans 14 amino acids. V was pared by 0 bases and J by 3 bases, with 9 bases between. From germline, CDR1 is SEHNR and CDR2 FQNEAQ (reference sequence). In nucleotides, the CDR3 is TGTGCCAGCAGCTTAGCCGGCTGGATCTACGAGCAGTACTTC. Protein: CASSLAGWIYEQYF.

This clonotype was seen at least ten times. This sequence joins TRBV7-2 and TRBJ2-6; 8 bases are shared with TRBD2. Unmatched junction bases numbered 7, after V lost 6 bases and J lost 0 bases. The CDR3 is made up of 17 amino acids. Germline loops: CDR1 SGHTA, CDR2 FQGNSA. CDR3 in DNA: TGTGCCAGCAGTCAACCGGGGGGGAGCTCTGGGGCCAACGTCCTGACTTTC. Its protein product is CASSQPGGSSGANVLTF.

The rearrangement uses TRBV5-4 and TRBJ2-1, with TRBD2 as a possible D gene (6 bases). This CDR3 has 16 amino acids. Germline loops: CDR1 SGHNT, CDR2 YYREEE (reference sequence). Trimming cost V 5 bases and J 0 bases, with 15 bases left between them. Here the CDR3 DNA reads TGTGCCAGCAGGGCGGGTGGACTACTCTCCTACAATGAGCAGTTCTTC. Its translation: CASRAGGLLSYNEQFF.

Only a few counts were recorded for this clonotype. V and J are TRBV30 and TRBJ2-2; D not certain. The CDR3 spans 12 residues. The ends were cut back, 0 bases at V and 7 bases at J, with 6 bases in the middle. The germline CDR1 and CDR2 sequences are GTSNPN and SVGIG (reference sequence). The DNA for the CDR3 is TGTGCCTGGAGTGTAGAGCGCGGGGAGCTGTTTTTT. It yields the protein CAWSVERGELFF.

The table lists this clonotype with many counts. The genes are TRBV20-1 and TRBJ2-1; D possibly uses TRBD1 or TRBD2 (5 bases each). The CDR3 extends over 14 amino acids. V lost 5 bases and J lost 0, with 11 bases in between. Germline V CDR1 and CDR2: DFQATT, SNEGSKA (reference sequence). The CDR3 sequence: CSAFRDPSYNEQFF. The CDR3 bases are TGCAGTGCTTTCCGGGACCCCTCCTACAATGAGCAGTTCTTC.

This clonotype was seen ten or more times. The chain combines TRBV12-3 or TRBV12-4 with TRBJ1-3; maybe TRBD1 (5 bases). The V end was cut by 2 bases, the J end by 4 bases, with 18 bases between. CDR3 size: 17 residues. CDR3 protein: CASSLLGGLYTGNTIYF. The DNA for the CDR3 is TGTGCCAGCAGTTTATTGGGGGGTCTATATACAGGAAACACCATATATTTT.

This clonotype was recorded many times. The J gene is TRBJ2-3, the V gene TRBV30; tentatively, D is TRBD2 (5 bases). The CDR3 spans 17 residues. Germline V gives CDR1 GTSNPN, CDR2 SVGIG (reference sequence). V shed 2 bases and J shed 2 bases, with 20 bases lying between them. In nucleotides, the CDR3 is TGTGCCTGGAGTACGGGGTCGACTCGACGATTCACAGATACGCAGTATTTT. This codes for CAWSTGSTRRFTDTQYF. Filled out from reference TRBV30 and TRBJ2-3, the complete variable domain reads SQTIHQWPATLVQPVGSPLSLECTVEGTSNPNLYWYRQAAGRGLQLLFYSVGIGQISSEVPQNLSASRPQDRQFILSSKKLLLSDSGFYLCAWSTGSTRRFTDTQYFGPGTRLTVL.

This clonotype occurred a few times. This sequence joins TRBV20-1 and TRBJ1-5; no reliable D call. With 2 bases removed from V and 3 bases from J, the gap between germline ends came to 20 bases. Germline CDR1 reads DFQATT; CDR2 reads SNEGSKA (reference sequence). CDR3 length: 17 residues. CDR3 amino acids: CSARFKEGSTNNQPQHF. The DNA of the CDR3 is TGCAGTGCTAGATTTAAGGAAGGTTCTACAAACAATCAGCCCCAGCATTTT.

The table lists this clonotype with a few counts. The genes are TRBV4-1 and TRBJ2-7, with D hard to call. The V gene lost 3 bases and the J gene lost 5 bases, with 11 bases spanning the gap. CDR1 MGHRA and CDR2 YSYEKL come from the germline V gene. CDR3 length: 13 residues. The CDR3 here is CASSQVLRDEQYF. The CDR3 DNA sequence: TGCGCCAGCAGCCAGGTTCTTCGGGACGAGCAGTACTTC.

The chain couples TRBV5-1 to TRBJ1-4, with D maybe TRBD1 (6 bases). Between the trimmed V and J ends, which lost 0 bases and 2 bases, there was a span of 8 bases. This CDR3 comprises 15 residues. Germline CDR1 and CDR2: SGHRS and YFSETQ. CDR3 protein: CASSLEGHTNEKLFF. For the CDR3, the DNA is TGCGCCAGCAGCTTGGAGGGACATACTAATGAAAAACTGTTTTTT.

V and J are TRBV28 and TRBJ1-3; possibly TRBD1 for D (6 bases). The CDR3 extends over 14 amino acids. V was shortened by 6 bases and J by 3 bases, with 12 bases between the two germline ends. Germline V gives CDR1 MDHEN, CDR2 SYDVKM. The CDR3 DNA sequence: TGTGCCAGCAGCGAGACAGGTGGTGGAAACACCATATATTTT. Residues: CASSETGGGNTIYF.

The V and J genes are TRBV9 and TRBJ1-2; the D is unclear. V gave up 2 bases and J gave up 3 bases, with 11 bases separating them. The V gene's germline CDR1 is SGDLS and CDR2 YYNGEE. The CDR3 spans 14 residues. DNA for the CDR3: TGTGCCAGCAGCGTCGAGGACGGCTACTATGGCTACACCTTC. This sequence encodes CASSVEDGYYGYTF.

This clonotype was detected ten times or more. The rearrangement links TRBV28 to TRBJ1-2, with 8 nucleotides matching TRBD1. This CDR3 has 16 amino acids. CDR1 MDHEN and CDR2 SYDVKM come from the germline V gene. J was trimmed by 3 bases and V by 5 bases; bases with no gene match: 11. The DNA of the CDR3 is TGTGCCAGCAGTCATGGACAGGGACCGGCCCACTATGGCTACACCTTC. As protein: CASSHGQGPAHYGYTF.